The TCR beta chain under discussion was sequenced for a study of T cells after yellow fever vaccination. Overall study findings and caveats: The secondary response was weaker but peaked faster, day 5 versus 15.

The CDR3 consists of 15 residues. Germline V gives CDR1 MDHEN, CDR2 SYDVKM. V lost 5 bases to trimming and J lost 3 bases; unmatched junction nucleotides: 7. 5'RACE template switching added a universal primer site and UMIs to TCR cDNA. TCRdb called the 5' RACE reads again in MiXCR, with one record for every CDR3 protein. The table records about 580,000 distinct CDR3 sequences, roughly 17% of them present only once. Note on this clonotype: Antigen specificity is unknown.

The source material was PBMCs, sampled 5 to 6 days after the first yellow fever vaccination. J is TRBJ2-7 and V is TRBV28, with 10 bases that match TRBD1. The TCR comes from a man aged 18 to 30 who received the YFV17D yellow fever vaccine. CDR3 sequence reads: CASSGTWDRGYEQYF. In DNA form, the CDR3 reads TGTGCCAGCAGTGGGACCTGGGACAGGGGCTACGAGCAGTACTTC.